This record covers a single TCR beta chain. The data belong to a study of control samples from healthy donors and cancer patients. Sequenced by immunoSEQ multiplex PCR; TCRdb stores in-frame clones only, minus some. The table lists some 35,000 clones, 85% to 95% of them singletons, with 1.5% to 2% in the top ten. The V end was cut by 2 bases, the J end by 0 bases, with 11 bases between. Germline V lookup: CDR1 SGHNT, CDR2 YYREEE (reference sequence). The CDR3 is 15 amino acids. Material for sequencing was PBMCs. The J gene is TRBJ1-2, the V gene TRBV5-4; D ambiguous. The clonotype comes from a man aged 40-49 years with colorectal cancer. The CDR3 is CASSLGSQTNYGYTF. For the CDR3, the DNA is TGTGCCAGCAGCTTAGGGAGCCAGACTAACTATGGCTACACCTTC.